The following is a TCR beta chain sequence with its context. Its antigen remains unidentified. Base qualities are not provided; no much larger clone lies one nucleotide away. TCRbeta CDR3 regions were amplified from genomic DNA using the immunoSEQ Assay, a bias-controlled multiplex PCR. Per the original workflow: The number of nucleated cells in each sample was estimated from the amplification of reference gene primers within the assay. To quantify the absolute abundance of each unique TCRbeta CDR3 rearrangement, sequence reads were collapsed and filtered. For each sample, productive Simpson clonality was calculated by taking the square root of Simpson's diversity index across productive rearrangements. TCRdb mirrors the immuneACCESS table, restricted to in-frame sequences. Some clones are absent from its copies; in checked studies, under half trace to an unresolved V gene, and the reason for the others is unknown. From that table come the V and J calls and clone size; the DNA was used to work out D and trimming. The sample data list 200,000 to 250,000 clones, and under 90% of these were observed just once. The ten largest account for more than 3% of the sample.

The V end gives up 5 bases and the J end 0 bases, leaving 6 bases in the junction not matched to a gene. Including cysteine and phenylalanine, the CDR3 has 16 amino acids. This entry keeps only the CDR3 DNA: 48 bases, framed from base 1. Taken from the germline V gene (reference sequence), the CDR1 and CDR2 loops are SEHNR and FQNEAQ. This entry comes from a study of blood T cell repertoires in COVID-19 (dated by TCRdb to 2020 to 2022). Looking at the study overall: Samples covering the acute and convalescent phases of COVID-19 were provided by collaborators in the United States, Italy and Spain. The material from the prospective study consisted of cDNA or gDNA derived from T cells, B-cell-depleted T cells, or PBMCs. The dataset comprised deeply sampled blood TCRbeta repertoires from subjects exposed to, actively infected with, or recovered from COVID-19. The repertoires were made available in a free public database intended to serve as a resource for research on the immune response to SARS-CoV-2. The samples were drawn from the first 160 participants of the ongoing ImmuneRACE study and from 1,254 subjects provided by 6 global collaborators. Nearly every sample came with metadata listing a de-identified subject ID, COVID-19 status, age in years and sex. Where available, HLA class I and class II types were obtained from metadata supplied by the sample provider rather than from assay-based typing. Beyond this particular receptor, the publication reports: The quantity of clinical and demographic metadata differed by source and by participant and was supplied without curation.

Participants in the prospective study were aged about 18 to 95 years, lived in 24 United States geographic areas, and enrolled through a virtual design. In the prospective study, participants were assigned to cohorts based on the clinical history participants reported in a screening survey and a study questionnaire. For ImmuneRACE Cohort 3, a participant was defined as recovered based on two consecutive negative NP/OP PCR tests, clearance by a healthcare professional, or resolution of symptoms. In the prospective study, whole blood, serum and a nasopharyngeal or oropharyngeal swab were collected from each participant by mobile phlebotomists. Participants in the prospective study had the option to provide additional blood draws and questionnaires over an approximately two-month period. Blood samples from the prospective study were shipped frozen or at room temperature prior to DNA extraction.

Source material: PBMCs or T cells enriched from blood (not recorded which). The receptor's source is a woman aged 55-70 years who had recovered from COVID-19. This sequence uses TRBV7-9 and TRBJ1-3; a stretch of 8 junction bases matches TRBD1. This receptor carries the CDR3 CASSQGASSSGNTIYF. The DNA sequence is TGTGCCAGCAGCCAGGGGGCCTCAAGCTCTGGAAACACCATATATTTT.